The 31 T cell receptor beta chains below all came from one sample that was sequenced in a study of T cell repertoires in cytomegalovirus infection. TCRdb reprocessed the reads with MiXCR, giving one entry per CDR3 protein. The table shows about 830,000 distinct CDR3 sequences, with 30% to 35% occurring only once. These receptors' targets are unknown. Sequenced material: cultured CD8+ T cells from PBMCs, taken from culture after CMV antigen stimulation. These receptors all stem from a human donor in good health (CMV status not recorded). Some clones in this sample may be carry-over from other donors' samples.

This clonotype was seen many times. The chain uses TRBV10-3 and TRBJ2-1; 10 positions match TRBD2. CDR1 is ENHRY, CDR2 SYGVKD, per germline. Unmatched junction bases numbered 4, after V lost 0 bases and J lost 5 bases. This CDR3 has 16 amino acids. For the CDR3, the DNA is TGTGCCATCAGTGAGTCCATAGGACTAGCGGACAATGAGCAGTTCTTC. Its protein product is CAISESIGLADNEQFF.

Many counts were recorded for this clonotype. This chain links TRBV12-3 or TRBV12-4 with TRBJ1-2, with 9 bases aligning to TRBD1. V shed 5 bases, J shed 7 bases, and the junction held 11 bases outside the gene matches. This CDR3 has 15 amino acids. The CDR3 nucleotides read TGTGCCAGCAGTGACGGGACAGGGCTCTTCCCTGGCTACACCTTC. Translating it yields CASSDGTGLFPGYTF.

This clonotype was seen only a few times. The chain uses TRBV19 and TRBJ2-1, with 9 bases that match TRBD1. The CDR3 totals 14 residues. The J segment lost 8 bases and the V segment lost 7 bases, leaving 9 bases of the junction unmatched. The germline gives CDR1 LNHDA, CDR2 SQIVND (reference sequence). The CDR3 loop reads CASNSGTGYHEQFF. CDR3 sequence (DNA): TGTGCCAGTAACTCCGGGACAGGGTACCATGAGCAGTTCTTC.

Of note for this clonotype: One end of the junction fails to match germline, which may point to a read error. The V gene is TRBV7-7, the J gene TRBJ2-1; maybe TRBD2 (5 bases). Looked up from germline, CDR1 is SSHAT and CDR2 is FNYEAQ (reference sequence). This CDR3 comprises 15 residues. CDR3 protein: CASSLGRSGNNEQFF. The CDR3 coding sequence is TGTGCTAGCAGCTTAGGCCGAAGCGGAAACAATGAGCAGTTCTTC.

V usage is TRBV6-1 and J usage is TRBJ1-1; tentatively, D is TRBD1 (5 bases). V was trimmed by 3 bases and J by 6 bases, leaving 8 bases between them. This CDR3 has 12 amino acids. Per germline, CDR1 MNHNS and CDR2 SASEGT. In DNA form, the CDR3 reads TGTGCCAGCAGTGACAGGGAGCCTGAAGCTTTCTTT. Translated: CASSDREPEAFF.

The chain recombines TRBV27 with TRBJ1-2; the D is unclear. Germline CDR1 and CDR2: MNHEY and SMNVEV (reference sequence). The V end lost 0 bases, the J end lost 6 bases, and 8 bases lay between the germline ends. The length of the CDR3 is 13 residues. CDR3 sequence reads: CASSLSRFDGYTF. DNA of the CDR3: TGTGCCAGCAGTTTATCGAGATTCGATGGCTACACCTTC.

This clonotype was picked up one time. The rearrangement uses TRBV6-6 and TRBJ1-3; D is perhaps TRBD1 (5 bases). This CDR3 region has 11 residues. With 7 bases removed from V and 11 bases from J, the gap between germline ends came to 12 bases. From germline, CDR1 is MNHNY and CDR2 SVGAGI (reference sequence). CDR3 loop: CASTNGGAIYF. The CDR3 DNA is TGTGCCAGCACCAACGGGGGGGCCATATATTTT.

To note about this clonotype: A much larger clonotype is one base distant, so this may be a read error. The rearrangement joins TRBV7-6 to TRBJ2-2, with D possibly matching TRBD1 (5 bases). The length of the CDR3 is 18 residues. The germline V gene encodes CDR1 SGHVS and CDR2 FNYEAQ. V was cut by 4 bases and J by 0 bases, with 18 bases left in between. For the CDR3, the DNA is TGTGCCAGCAGCTCGAGACAAATCAGGGATCCGAACACCGGGGAGCTGTTTTTT. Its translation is CASSSRQIRDPNTGELFF. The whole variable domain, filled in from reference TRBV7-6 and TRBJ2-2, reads GAGVSQSPRYKVTKRGQDVALRCDPISGHVSLYWYRQALGQGPEFLTYFNYEAQQDKSGLPNDRFSAERPEGSISTLTIQRTEQRDSAMYRCASSSRQIRDPNTGELFFGEGSRLTVL.

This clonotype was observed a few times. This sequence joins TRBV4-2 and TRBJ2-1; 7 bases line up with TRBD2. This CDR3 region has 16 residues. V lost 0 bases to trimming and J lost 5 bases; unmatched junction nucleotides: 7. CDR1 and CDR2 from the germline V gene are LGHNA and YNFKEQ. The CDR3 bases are TGTGCCAGCAGCCAAGATCCCAGCGGGGTCCACAATGAGCAGTTCTTC. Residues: CASSQDPSGVHNEQFF.

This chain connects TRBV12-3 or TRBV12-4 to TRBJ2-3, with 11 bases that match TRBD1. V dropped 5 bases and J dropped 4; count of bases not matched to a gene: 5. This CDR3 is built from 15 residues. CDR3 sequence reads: CASSGDRGGADTQYF. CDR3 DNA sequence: TGTGCCAGCAGTGGGGACAGGGGGGGCGCAGATACGCAGTATTTT.

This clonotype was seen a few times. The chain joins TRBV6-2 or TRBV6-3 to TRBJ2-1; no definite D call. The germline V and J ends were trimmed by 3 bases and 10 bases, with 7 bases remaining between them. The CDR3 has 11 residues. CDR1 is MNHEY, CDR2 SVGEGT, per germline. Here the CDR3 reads CASSYPEEQFF. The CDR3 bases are TGTGCCAGCAGTTATCCCGAAGAGCAGTTCTTC.

The CDR3 loop reads CASLRRGNDQPQHF. Written as DNA, the CDR3 is TGTGCCAGCCTTAGAAGGGGTAACGATCAGCCCCAGCATTTT. This rearrangement joins TRBV19 to TRBJ1-5; maybe TRBD1 (5 bases). This CDR3 has 14 amino acids. In germline, CDR1 is LNHDA, CDR2 SQIVND (reference sequence). V lost 9 bases, J lost 5 bases, and 17 bases lay in between.

The DNA for the CDR3 is TGTGCCAGCACCACCGAAGAGGGGCCAACTAATGAAAAACTGTTTTTT. Translated: CASTTEEGPTNEKLFF. This chain uses TRBV7-9 with TRBJ1-4; D perhaps matches TRBD1 (5 bases). The CDR3 runs to 16 residues. Germline V lookup: CDR1 SEHNR, CDR2 FQNEAQ (reference sequence). V was trimmed by 7 bases and J by 0 bases, leaving 15 bases between them.

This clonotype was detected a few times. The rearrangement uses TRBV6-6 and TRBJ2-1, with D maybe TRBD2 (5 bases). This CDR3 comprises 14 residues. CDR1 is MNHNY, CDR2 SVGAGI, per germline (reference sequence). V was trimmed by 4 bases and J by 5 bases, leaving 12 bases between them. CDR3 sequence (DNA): TGTGCCAGCAGTTTCACGACTATAGACAATGAGCAGTTCTTC. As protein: CASSFTTIDNEQFF.

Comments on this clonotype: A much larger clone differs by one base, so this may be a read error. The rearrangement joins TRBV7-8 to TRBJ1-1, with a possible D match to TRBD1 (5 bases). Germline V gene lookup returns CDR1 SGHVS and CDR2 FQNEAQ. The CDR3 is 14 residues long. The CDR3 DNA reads TGTGTCAGCAGCTACGAGGGACCGAACACTGAAGCTTTCTTT. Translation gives CVSSYEGPNTEAFF.

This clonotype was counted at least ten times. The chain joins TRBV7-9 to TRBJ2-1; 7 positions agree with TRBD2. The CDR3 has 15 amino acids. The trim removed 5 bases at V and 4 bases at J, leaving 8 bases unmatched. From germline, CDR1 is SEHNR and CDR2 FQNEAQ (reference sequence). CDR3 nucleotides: TGTGCCAGCAGCACTCCGGGACTAATTTACAATGAGCAGTTCTTC. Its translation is CASSTPGLIYNEQFF.

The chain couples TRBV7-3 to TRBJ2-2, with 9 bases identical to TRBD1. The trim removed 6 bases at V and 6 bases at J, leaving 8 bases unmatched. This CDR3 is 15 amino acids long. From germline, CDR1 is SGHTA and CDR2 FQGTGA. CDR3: CASRATGTGSGELFF. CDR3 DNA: TGTGCCAGCAGGGCAACCGGGACAGGGTCCGGGGAGCTGTTTTTT.

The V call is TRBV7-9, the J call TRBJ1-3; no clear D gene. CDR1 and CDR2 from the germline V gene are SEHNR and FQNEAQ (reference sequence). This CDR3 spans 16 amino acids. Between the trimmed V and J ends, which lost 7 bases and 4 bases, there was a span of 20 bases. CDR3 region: CASITQSRSQGNTIYF. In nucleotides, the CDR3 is TGTGCCAGCATCACCCAGTCGAGGTCACAAGGAAACACCATATATTTT.

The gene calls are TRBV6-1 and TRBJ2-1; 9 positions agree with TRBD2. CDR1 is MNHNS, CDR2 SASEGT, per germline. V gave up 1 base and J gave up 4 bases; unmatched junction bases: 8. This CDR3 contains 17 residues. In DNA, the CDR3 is TGTGCCAGCAGTGAAGGACTAGCGGCACTTCTTTACAATGAGCAGTTCTTC. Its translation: CASSEGLAALLYNEQFF.

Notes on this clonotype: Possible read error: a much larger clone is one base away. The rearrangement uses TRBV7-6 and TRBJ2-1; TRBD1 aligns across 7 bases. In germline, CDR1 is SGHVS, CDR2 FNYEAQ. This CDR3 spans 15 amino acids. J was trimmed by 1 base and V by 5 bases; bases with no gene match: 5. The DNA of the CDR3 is TGTGCCAGCAGCATGGGACAGCTTTCCTACAATGAGCAGTTCTTC. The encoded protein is CASSMGQLSYNEQFF.

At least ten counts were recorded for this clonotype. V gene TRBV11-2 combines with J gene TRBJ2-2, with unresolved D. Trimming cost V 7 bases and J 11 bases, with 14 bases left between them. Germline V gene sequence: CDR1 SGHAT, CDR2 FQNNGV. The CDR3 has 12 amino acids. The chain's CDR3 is CASTHGRPELFF. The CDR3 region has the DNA TGTGCCAGCACCCACGGGCGTCCTGAGCTGTTTTTT. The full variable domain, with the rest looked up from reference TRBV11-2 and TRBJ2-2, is EAGVAQSPRYKIIEKRQSVAFWCNPISGHATLYWYQQILGQGPKLLIQFQNNGVVDDSQLPKDRFSAERLKGVDSTLKIQPAKLEDSAVYLCASTHGRPELFFGEGSRLTVL.

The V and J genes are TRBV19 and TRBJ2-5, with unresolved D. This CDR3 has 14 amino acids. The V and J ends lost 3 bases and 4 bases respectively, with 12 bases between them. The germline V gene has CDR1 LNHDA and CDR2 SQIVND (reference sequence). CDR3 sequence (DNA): TGTGCCAGTAGTATTGATGGATCTGTAGAGACCCAGTACTTC. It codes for CASSIDGSVETQYF.

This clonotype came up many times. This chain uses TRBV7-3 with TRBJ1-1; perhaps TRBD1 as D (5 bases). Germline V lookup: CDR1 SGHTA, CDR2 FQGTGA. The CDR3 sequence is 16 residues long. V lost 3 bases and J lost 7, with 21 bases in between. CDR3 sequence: CASSFTLGGVGGEAFF. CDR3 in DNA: TGTGCCAGCAGCTTTACCCTGGGGGGGGTAGGCGGTGAAGCTTTCTTT.

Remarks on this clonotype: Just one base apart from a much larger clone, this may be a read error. CDR3 protein: CASSLSRYNTEAFF. CDR3 DNA sequence: TGTGCCAGCAGTTTATCGAGATATAACACTGAAGCTTTCTTT. The V and J genes are TRBV12-3 or TRBV12-4 and TRBJ1-1, with D uncertain. CDR3 length equals 14 residues. The V end was cut by 2 bases, the J end by 2 bases, with 9 bases between.

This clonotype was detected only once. The CDR3: CASSRTGRVSGNTIYF. Written as DNA, the CDR3 is TGTGCCAGCAGCCGAACAGGGAGAGTCTCTGGAAACACCATATATTTT. The J gene is TRBJ1-3, the V gene TRBV25-1, with a tentative D call TRBD1 (6 bases). The V gene lost 6 bases and the J gene lost 0 bases, with 15 bases spanning the gap. The CDR3 contains 16 residues. From germline, CDR1 is MGHDK and CDR2 SYGVNS.

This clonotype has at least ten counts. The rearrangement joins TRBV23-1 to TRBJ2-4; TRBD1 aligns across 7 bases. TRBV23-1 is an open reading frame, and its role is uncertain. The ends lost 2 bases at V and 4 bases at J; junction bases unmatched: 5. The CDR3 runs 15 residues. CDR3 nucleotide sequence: TGCGCCAGCAGTCAACAGGGACAGAAGAAAAACATTCAGTACTTC. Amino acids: CASSQQGQKKNIQYF.

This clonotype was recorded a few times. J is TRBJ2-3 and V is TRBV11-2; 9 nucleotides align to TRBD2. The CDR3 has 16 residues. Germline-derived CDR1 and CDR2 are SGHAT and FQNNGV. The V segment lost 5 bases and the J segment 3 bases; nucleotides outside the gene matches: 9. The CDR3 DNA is TGTGCCAGCAGCAAAGGAGGCGGGGGGGCGACAGATACGCAGTATTTT. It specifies CASSKGGGGATDTQYF.

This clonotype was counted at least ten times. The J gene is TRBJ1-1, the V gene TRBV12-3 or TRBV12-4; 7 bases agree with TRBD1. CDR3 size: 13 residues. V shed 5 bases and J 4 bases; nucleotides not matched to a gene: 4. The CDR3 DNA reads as TGTGCCAGCAGTATACAGGGGAGCACTGAAGCTTTCTTT. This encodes CASSIQGSTEAFF.

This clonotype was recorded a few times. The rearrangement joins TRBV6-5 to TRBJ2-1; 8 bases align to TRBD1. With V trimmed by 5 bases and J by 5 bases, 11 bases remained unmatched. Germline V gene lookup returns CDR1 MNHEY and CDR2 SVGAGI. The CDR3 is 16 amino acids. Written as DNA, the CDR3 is TGTGCCAGCAGTGGTCGACAGGGGTCCCATCACAATGAGCAGTTCTTC. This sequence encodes CASSGRQGSHHNEQFF.

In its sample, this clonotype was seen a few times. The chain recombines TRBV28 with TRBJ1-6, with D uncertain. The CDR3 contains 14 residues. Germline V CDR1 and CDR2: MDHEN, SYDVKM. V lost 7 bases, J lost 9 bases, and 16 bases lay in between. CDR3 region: CASKGLVGGSPLHF. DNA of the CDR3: TGTGCCAGCAAGGGCCTCGTGGGTGGTTCACCCCTCCACTTT.

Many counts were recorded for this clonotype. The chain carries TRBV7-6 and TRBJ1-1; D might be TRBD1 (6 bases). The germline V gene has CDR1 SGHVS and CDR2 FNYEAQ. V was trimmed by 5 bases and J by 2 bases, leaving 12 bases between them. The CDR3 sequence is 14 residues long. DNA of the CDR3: TGTGCCAGCAGCCTCCGGGGACAAAACACTGAAGCTTTCTTT. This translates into CASSLRGQNTEAFF. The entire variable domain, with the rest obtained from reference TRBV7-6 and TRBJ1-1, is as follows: GAGVSQSPRYKVTKRGQDVALRCDPISGHVSLYWYRQALGQGPEFLTYFNYEAQQDKSGLPNDRFSAERPEGSISTLTIQRTEQRDSAMYRCASSLRGQNTEAFFGQGTRLTVV.